One sample yielded the 19 T cell receptor beta chains listed below, sequenced in a study of T cells after yellow fever vaccination. TCRdb recomputed calls from the 5' RACE reads with MiXCR, one row per CDR3 protein. The table lists about 500,000 distinct CDR3 sequences, around 16% of them singletons. Material: PBMCs, obtained about 5 days after the first yellow fever vaccination. The source of these receptors is a man aged 18 to 30 who received the YFV17D yellow fever vaccine.

This clonotype was counted a few times. This rearrangement joins TRBV29-1 to TRBJ1-2; the D gene is possibly TRBD1 (5 bases). V was trimmed by 4 bases and J by 6 bases, leaving 18 bases between them. Germline V gives CDR1 SQVTM, CDR2 ANQGSEA. The CDR3 runs 14 residues. CDR3 in amino acids: CSVVFSGPFNGYTF. For the CDR3, the DNA is TGCAGCGTTGTATTTTCGGGGCCTTTTAATGGCTACACCTTC.

This clonotype was seen more than once but under ten times. V gene TRBV4-3 combines with J gene TRBJ2-3, with TRBD2 matching over 13 bases. The V gene end was trimmed by 4 bases and the J gene end by 3 bases; junction bases not matched to a gene: 7. The V gene's germline CDR1 is LGHNA and CDR2 YSLEER. The CDR3 is made up of 17 amino acids. CDR3 in amino acids: CASSPRELAGGTDTQYF. CDR3 nucleotide sequence: TGCGCCAGCAGCCCTCGGGAACTAGCGGGGGGGACAGATACGCAGTATTTT.

The chain joins TRBV3-1 to TRBJ2-3; 7 nucleotides align to TRBD2. The V gene's germline CDR1 is LGHDT and CDR2 YNNKEL (reference sequence). The CDR3 is 14 residues long. The V gene end was trimmed by 4 bases and the J gene end by 4 bases; junction bases not matched to a gene: 5. CDR3 DNA: TGTGCCAGCAGCCCGCGACTAGCTCCAGATACGCAGTATTTT. It encodes CASSPRLAPDTQYF.

This chain links TRBV5-1 with TRBJ2-6, with no clear D. CDR3 size: 15 residues. V gave up 1 base and J gave up 4 bases, with 9 bases separating them. Germline assignment: CDR1 SGHRS and CDR2 YFSETQ. As DNA, the CDR3 is TGCGCCAGCAGCTTGTTCTCGTTCGGGGCCAACGTCCTGACTTTC. It translates to CASSLFSFGANVLTF.

This clonotype showed up just a few times. J is TRBJ2-1 and V is TRBV2; D remains ambiguous. The V end lost 3 bases, the J end lost 10 bases, and 10 bases lay between the germline ends. Germline lookup yields CDR1 SNHLY and CDR2 FYNNEI. CDR3 length: 12 amino acids. CDR3 sequence: CASSDRTREQFF. DNA for the CDR3: TGTGCCAGCAGTGACAGGACGAGGGAGCAGTTCTTC.

This clonotype came up a few times. The chain uses TRBV7-2 and TRBJ2-3; tentative D call: TRBD2 (5 bases). Germline V gene sequence: CDR1 SGHTA, CDR2 FQGNSA. The germline V and J ends were trimmed by 4 bases and 1 base, with 9 bases remaining between them. This CDR3 has 14 amino acids. CDR3 region: CASSWRIRTDTQYF. CDR3 DNA sequence: TGTGCCAGCAGCTGGAGGATCCGCACAGATACGCAGTATTTT.

This clonotype was found a few times. CDR3 region: CASSQEVGPGELFF. DNA of the CDR3: TGCGCCAGCAGCCAAGAAGTGGGTCCCGGGGAGCTGTTTTTT. The chain links TRBV4-3 to TRBJ2-2, with D unresolved. This CDR3 region has 14 residues. Trimming pared 0 bases from V and 6 bases from J, leaving 8 bases between. The germline CDR1 and CDR2 sequences are LGHNA and YSLEER.

This clonotype was counted a few times. The rearrangement uses TRBV30 and TRBJ2-5, with 8 bases that match TRBD2. The J segment lost 2 bases and the V segment lost 0 bases, leaving 5 bases of the junction unmatched. CDR3 length: 15 amino acids. Germline V gene data show CDR1 as GTSNPN and CDR2 as SVGIG (reference sequence). The CDR3 DNA is TGTGCCTGGAGTGTCGGGACTAGTAATCAAGAGACCCAGTACTTC. The encoded protein is CAWSVGTSNQETQYF.

The J gene is TRBJ1-2, the V gene TRBV3-1; D unclear. CDR3 size: 15 residues. With 2 bases removed from V and 8 bases from J, the gap between germline ends came to 18 bases. The germline gives CDR1 LGHDT, CDR2 YNNKEL (reference sequence). The CDR3 spells CASSQRVVGRRGYTF. CDR3 sequence (DNA): TGTGCCAGCAGCCAAAGGGTGGTCGGAAGAAGGGGCTACACCTTC.

This clonotype was seen more than once but under ten times. The chain links TRBV12-3 or TRBV12-4 to TRBJ1-5; D remains ambiguous. V was cut by 2 bases and J by 3 bases, with 8 bases left in between. This CDR3 spans 14 amino acids. The CDR3 protein is CASSLRQNNQPQHF. The CDR3 nucleotides are TGTGCCAGCAGTTTACGGCAGAACAATCAGCCCCAGCATTTT.

There are a few counts of this clonotype. The V call is TRBV7-2, the J call TRBJ1-5; 10 bases are a match to TRBD1. Trimming cost V 1 base and J 5 bases; bases outside gene matches: 5. This CDR3 is built from 16 residues. Germline CDR1 and CDR2: SGHTA and FQGNSA. Here the CDR3 DNA reads TGTGCCAGCAGCTTAGGACAGGGGGCGGCGGATCAGCCCCAGCATTTT. Amino acid sequence: CASSLGQGAADQPQHF.

This clonotype has more than one count but fewer than ten. V usage is TRBV30 and J usage is TRBJ2-2; D unclear. Germline CDR1 and CDR2: GTSNPN and SVGIG (reference sequence). Trimming stripped 1 base from V and 4 bases from J, with 4 bases between. CDR3 length: 12 residues. DNA for the CDR3: TGTGCCTGGAGTGGGAGCACCGGGGAGCTGTTTTTT. Amino acids: CAWSGSTGELFF.

The chain combines TRBV6-5 with TRBJ1-5; tentatively, D is TRBD1 (6 bases). The germline gives CDR1 MNHEY, CDR2 SVGAGI. CDR3 length: 17 residues. V dropped 0 bases and J dropped 0 bases, with 12 bases sitting between them. The CDR3 DNA sequence: TGTGCCAGCAGTTACTCGGCCAGGGGTTATAGCAATCAGCCCCAGCATTTT. Protein: CASSYSARGYSNQPQHF.

The gene calls are TRBV27 and TRBJ2-5; D possibly corresponds to TRBD1 (5 bases). The germline V gene has CDR1 MNHEY and CDR2 SMNVEV (reference sequence). V was pared by 8 bases and J by 9 bases, with 13 bases between. CDR3 length: 11 amino acids. The CDR3: CASQGFGAQYF. CDR3 sequence (DNA): TGTGCCAGCCAGGGATTTGGTGCCCAGTACTTC.

The sample holds many counts of this clonotype. J is TRBJ2-2 and V is TRBV12-3 or TRBV12-4, with 7 bases identical to TRBD1. This CDR3 comprises 16 residues. The V segment lost 5 bases and the J segment 6 bases; nucleotides outside the gene matches: 12. For the CDR3, the DNA is TGTGCCAGCAGTACCTTGGGACAGACTTCGGCCGGGGAGCTGTTTTTT. As protein: CASSTLGQTSAGELFF.

This clonotype occurred many times. The chain is built from TRBV12-3 or TRBV12-4 and TRBJ2-4, with 10 positions matching TRBD2. The V gene end was trimmed by 6 bases and the J gene end by 1 base; junction bases not matched to a gene: 9. This CDR3 contains 17 residues. CDR3 protein: CASSFWRGLAAKNIQYF. DNA for the CDR3: TGTGCCAGCAGCTTCTGGAGGGGACTAGCGGCCAAAAACATTCAGTACTTC.

This chain uses TRBV12-3 or TRBV12-4 with TRBJ1-2, with D unclear. Trimming left V 1 base short and J 0 bases short, with 6 bases between. The CDR3 extends over 14 amino acids. The CDR3 loop is CASSLGVANYGYTF. The DNA of the CDR3 is TGTGCCAGCAGTTTAGGGGTTGCTAACTATGGCTACACCTTC.

This clonotype has only a few counts. V and J are TRBV11-2 and TRBJ2-7; tentatively, D is TRBD1 (6 bases). V was clipped by 0 bases and J by 3 bases, with 9 bases between them. This CDR3 region has 14 residues. Germline CDR1 reads SGHAT; CDR2 reads FQNNGV. CDR3: CASSLDLRGYEQYV. CDR3 nucleotide sequence: TGTGCCAGCAGCTTAGATCTCAGGGGCTACGAGCAGTACGTC.

The V and J genes are TRBV9 and TRBJ2-1, with 12 bases matching TRBD2. Unmatched junction bases numbered 3, after V lost 3 bases and J lost 5 bases. CDR3 length: 15 residues. CDR1 and CDR2 from the germline V gene are SGDLS and YYNGEE. CDR3 coding DNA: TGTGCCAGCAGCGCTAGCGGGGGGGCCAACAATGAGCAGTTCTTC. This translates into CASSASGGANNEQFF.